This T cell receptor (beta chain) is from a study of T cell changes during pregnancy in multiple sclerosis. Here immunoSEQ multiplex PCR was the method, and the copy in TCRdb shows in-frame clones only, minus some. This sample yields approximately 54,000 clones, of which approximately 92% are seen a single time; approximately 1.1% belongs to the top ten. The CDR3 covers 14 residues. The trim removed 4 bases at V and 8 bases at J, leaving 7 bases unmatched. CDR1 is SEHNR and CDR2 is FQNEAQ in the germline V gene (reference sequence). This rearrangement joins TRBV7-9 to TRBJ1-2, with 10 positions matching TRBD1. The sequences come from peripheral blood, collected after pregnancy. This receptor was identified in a female donor in good health, enrolled as a control in a pregnancy study. DNA of the CDR3: TGTGCCAGCAGCTCCCCGGGACAGGGGAGGGGCTACACCTTC. Its translation is CASSSPGQGRGYTF.